A selection of T cell receptor beta chains follows, all from one sample in a study of T cells in tumors and immune-related adverse events. Profiling relied on immunoSEQ multiplex PCR, and the TCRdb table lists in-frame clones only, not all of them. The sample carries 9,900 or so clones, roughly 92% recorded once. Sequencing used lymph node tissue, obtained from a patient treated with anti-PD-1 therapy. The source is a female donor with metastatic renal cell carcinoma. CDR3s include the opening cysteine and the closing phenylalanine or tryptophan. D genes are given only for firm matches. The listing skips clone size in some rows; elsewhere it reads once, few, many or a size class.

V,J,D,size,CDR3,DNA
TRBV7-8,TRBJ2-4,-,-,CATSDPLAKNIQYF,TGTGCCACCTCGGACCCCTTAGCCAAAAACATTCAGTACTTC
TRBV27,TRBJ2-4,-,-,CASSLSPTKNIQYF,TGTGCCAGCAGTTTATCCCCAACCAAAAACATTCAGTACTTC
TRBV7-2,TRBJ1-2,TRBD1,-,CASSSDRVGYTF,TGTGCCAGCAGCTCCGACAGGGTTGGCTACACCTTC
TRBV11-2,TRBJ2-7,-,-,CASSLDRGTQYF,TGTGCCAGCAGCTTAGATCGAGGGACACAGTACTTC
TRBV4-2,TRBJ2-1,-,-,CASSQEQGNNEQFF,TGTGCCAGCAGCCAAGAACAGGGTAATAATGAGCAGTTCTTC
TRBV5-1,TRBJ2-2,-,-,CASKARGENTGELFF,TGCGCCAGCAAGGCCCGGGGAGAGAACACCGGGGAGCTGTTTTTT
TRBV2,TRBJ2-1,-,-,CASGAVSAEQFF,TGTGCCAGCGGAGCCGTTTCAGCTGAGCAGTTCTTC
TRBV6-4,TRBJ2-7,TRBD2,-,CASSDSTTITGTSYEQYF,TGTGCCAGCAGTGACTCCACAACTATAACCGGGACTAGCTACGAGCAGTACTTC
TRBV27,TRBJ2-7,TRBD2,-,CASSTSRGRDEQYF,TGTGCCAGCTCCACCTCTCGCGGGAGGGACGAGCAGTACTTC
TRBV6-5,TRBJ2-1,TRBD2,once,CASSYPGLAGYNEQFF,TGTGCCAGCAGTTACCCGGGACTAGCGGGATACAATGAGCAGTTCTTC
TRBV6-1,TRBJ2-1,-,-,CASSDNSRRDEQFF,TGTGCCAGCAGTGACAACTCTCGGAGGGATGAGCAGTTCTTC
TRBV18,TRBJ2-7,-,-,CASSPQGLEQYF,TGTGCCAGCTCACCACAGGGGCTCGAGCAGTACTTC
TRBV18,TRBJ1-1,-,-,CASSPGRSTANTEAFF,TGTGCCAGCTCACCAGGGCGGAGCACGGCTAACACTGAAGCTTTCTTT
TRBV5-8,TRBJ1-3,TRBD1,-,CASSLGQGVSGNTIYF,TGTGCCAGCAGCCTGGGACAGGGGGTATCTGGAAACACCATATATTTT
TRBV4-1,TRBJ2-7,TRBD2,-,CASSQNLAGSYEQYF,TGCGCCAGCAGCCAAAACTTAGCGGGAAGCTACGAGCAGTACTTC
TRBV5-6,TRBJ1-4,-,-,CASSFWGRRTNEKLFF,TGTGCCAGCAGCTTTTGGGGGAGGAGAACTAATGAAAAACTGTTTTTT
TRBV5-6,TRBJ2-3,TRBD2,-,CASSLATSSGGADTQYF,TGTGCCAGCAGCTTGGCCACATCTAGCGGGGGGGCAGATACGCAGTATTTT
TRBV7-9,TRBJ1-1,-,-,CASSFGRNTEAFF,TGTGCCAGCAGCTTCGGTCGAAACACTGAAGCTTTCTTT
TRBV2,TRBJ2-3,-,once,CASSESTDTQYF,TGTGCCAGCAGTGAGAGCACAGATACGCAGTATTTT
TRBV7-2,TRBJ1-4,-,once,CASSSFATGQGEKLFF,TGTGCCAGCAGCTCCTTTGCGACAGGACAAGGTGAAAAACTGTTTTTT
TRBV4-3,TRBJ2-1,TRBD2,-,CASSQDASGGLGWQFF,TGCGCCAGCAGCCAAGACGCTAGCGGGGGTTTGGGGTGGCAGTTCTTC
TRBV7-2,TRBJ2-1,TRBD1,-,CASSLAGTGGYNEQFF,TGTGCCAGCAGCTTAGCGGGGACAGGGGGCTACAATGAGCAGTTCTTC
TRBV28,TRBJ2-3,TRBD2,-,CASRDRGVDTQYF,TGTGCCAGCAGGGACCGGGGGGTCGATACGCAGTATTTT
TRBV25-1,TRBJ2-5,TRBD1,-,CASSFQHHRQGRPDYF,TGTGCCAGCAGTTTTCAACACCATCGACAGGGACGACCCGATTACTTC
TRBV12-5,TRBJ2-3,-,once,CASGRTDGGTDTQYF,TGTGCTAGTGGTAGGACGGACGGAGGCACAGATACGCAGTATTTT
TRBV2,TRBJ1-5,-,once,CASSDSPSQPQHF,TGTGCCAGCAGCGACAGTCCCTCTCAGCCCCAGCATTTT
TRBV5-4,TRBJ2-6,-,few,CASSLAVGSSSGANVLTF,TGTGCCAGCAGCTTGGCGGTAGGCAGCTCCTCTGGGGCCAACGTCCTGACTTTC
TRBV2,TRBJ2-5,-,-,CASSEGDVGNETQYF,TGTGCCAGCAGTGAAGGCGATGTCGGGAACGAGACCCAGTACTTC
TRBV11-3,TRBJ2-5,TRBD2,-,CASTLTTSAETQYF,TGTGCCAGCACCCTGACGACTAGCGCAGAGACCCAGTACTTC
TRBV18,TRBJ2-7,-,few,CASSPGRAEQYF,TGTGCCAGCTCACCTGGGCGGGCCGAGCAGTACTTC
TRBV5-1,TRBJ2-5,-,-,CASSLGSSAQETQYF,TGCGCCAGCAGCTTGGGGTCTAGCGCACAAGAGACCCAGTACTTC
TRBV2,TRBJ1-4,-,once,CARRTTNEKLFF,TGTGCCAGAAGGACAACTAATGAAAAACTGTTTTTT
TRBV2,TRBJ2-5,-,-,CASSDSGQETQYF,TGTGCCAGCAGTGATAGTGGGCAAGAGACCCAGTACTTC
TRBV11-2,TRBJ2-1,-,-,CASSLTGTYNEQFF,TGTGCCAGCAGCTTAACAGGGACATACAATGAGCAGTTCTTC
TRBV4-2,TRBJ2-3,TRBD2,-,CASSQELAGHTDTQYF,TGTGCCAGCAGCCAAGAGCTAGCGGGGCACACAGATACGCAGTATTTT
TRBV10-1,TRBJ2-7,-,-,CASSESSYEQYF,TGCGCCAGCAGTGAGTCCTCCTACGAGCAGTACTTC
TRBV4-1,TRBJ2-5,TRBD2,-,CASSQNSGVVQETQYF,TGCGCCAGCAGCCAAAATAGCGGGGTCGTTCAAGAGACCCAGTACTTC
TRBV9,TRBJ1-1,-,-,CASSVQPLNTEAFF,TGTGCCAGCAGCGTACAACCTCTGAACACTGAAGCTTTCTTT
TRBV2,TRBJ2-1,-,-,CASKYNNEQFF,TGTGCCAGCAAGTATAACAATGAGCAGTTCTTC
TRBV29-1,TRBJ2-3,-,once,CSVDSTDTQYF,TGCAGCGTTGATTCAACCGATACGCAGTATTTT
TRBV7-9,TRBJ2-7,TRBD2,-,CASSLEGLAGWQYF,TGTGCCAGCAGCTTAGAGGGACTAGCGGGGTGGCAGTACTTC
TRBV18,TRBJ1-5,-,once,CASSSGVGNQPQHF,TGTGCCAGCTCATCAGGGGTTGGCAATCAGCCCCAGCATTTT
TRBV9,TRBJ2-3,-,once,CASSVSRSSDSGTDTQYF,TGTGCCAGCAGCGTTTCCCGATCTAGCGACTCTGGCACAGATACGCAGTATTTT
TRBV19,TRBJ2-3,-,-,CASSTNSENTQYF,TGTGCCAGTAGCACTAATAGCGAGAATACGCAGTATTTT
TRBV10-3,TRBJ2-1,-,-,CAILPLSGFSSYNEQFF,TGTGCCATCCTTCCACTTAGCGGATTCAGCTCCTACAATGAGCAGTTCTTC
TRBV7-6,TRBJ1-6,-,-,CASSLGQADNSPLHF,TGTGCCAGCAGCTTAGGGCAGGCGGATAATTCACCCCTCCACTTT
TRBV28,TRBJ1-2,-,once,CASSFRTTLTLYGYTF,TGTGCCAGCAGTTTCCGGACGACCTTAACCCTTTATGGCTACACCTTC
TRBV27,TRBJ2-1,TRBD2,-,CASSLRGSSYNEQFF,TGTGCCAGCAGTTTACGCGGGAGCTCCTACAATGAGCAGTTCTTC
TRBV2,TRBJ2-1,-,once,CASSEGLASWNEQFF,TGTGCCAGCAGTGAAGGGCTAGCGTCCTGGAATGAGCAGTTCTTC
TRBV27,TRBJ1-5,-,-,CASRPDNLNQPQHF,TGTGCCAGCAGACCGGACAACTTAAATCAGCCCCAGCATTTT
TRBV29-1,TRBJ1-1,-,-,CSAIPPSQEAFF,TGCAGCGCTATTCCGCCCAGCCAGGAAGCTTTCTTT
TRBV6-1,TRBJ2-2,TRBD2,-,CASWGGTGELFF,TGTGCCAGCTGGGGAGGGACCGGGGAGCTGTTTTTT
TRBV7-2,TRBJ2-7,TRBD2,-,CASSLVAGGILEQYF,TGTGCCAGCAGCTTAGTGGCGGGAGGTATCCTCGAGCAGTACTTC
TRBV5-1,TRBJ2-7,-,-,CASKNSRNSYEQYF,TGCGCCAGCAAAAATTCTCGGAATTCCTACGAGCAGTACTTC
TRBV10-1,TRBJ2-3,-,-,CASSESYTQYF,TGCGCCAGCAGTGAGTCTTATACGCAGTATTTT
TRBV2,TRBJ2-6,-,few,CASSESELSGANVLTF,TGTGCCAGCAGCGAGTCTGAGCTTTCTGGGGCCAACGTCCTGACTTTC
TRBV2,TRBJ1-6,-,-,CASSPRLKDSPLHF,TGTGCCAGCAGTCCTCGTTTGAAGGATTCACCCCTCCACTTT